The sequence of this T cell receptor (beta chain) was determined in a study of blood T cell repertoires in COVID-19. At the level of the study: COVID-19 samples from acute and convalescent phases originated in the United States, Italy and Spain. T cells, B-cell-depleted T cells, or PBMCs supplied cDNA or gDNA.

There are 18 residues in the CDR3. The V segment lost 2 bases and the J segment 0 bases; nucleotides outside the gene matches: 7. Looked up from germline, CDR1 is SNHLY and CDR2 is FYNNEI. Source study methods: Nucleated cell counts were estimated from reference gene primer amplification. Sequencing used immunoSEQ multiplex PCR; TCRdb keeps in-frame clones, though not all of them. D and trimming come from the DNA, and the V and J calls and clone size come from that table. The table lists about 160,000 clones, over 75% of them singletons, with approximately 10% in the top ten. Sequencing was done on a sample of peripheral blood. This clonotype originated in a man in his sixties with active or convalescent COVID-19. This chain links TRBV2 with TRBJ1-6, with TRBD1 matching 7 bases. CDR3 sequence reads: CASSERDSPSSYNSPLHF. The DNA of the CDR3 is TGTGCCAGCAGTGAAAGGGACAGCCCGAGCTCCTATAATTCACCCCTCCACTTT.